This T cell receptor beta chain was observed in a study of blood T cell repertoires in COVID-19. The J segment lost 1 base and the V segment lost 3 bases, leaving 8 bases of the junction unmatched. Germline V lookup: CDR1 MNHEY, CDR2 SMNVEV (reference sequence). CDR3 length: 16 residues. Some clones are missing from TCRdb's copy, which holds only in-frame ones; the method was immunoSEQ multiplex PCR. The repertoire holds fewer than 200,000 clones, approximately 84% seen once, with about 20% in the top ten. The TCR was taken from a woman aged 80 or over with acute or convalescent COVID-19. The rearrangement links TRBV27 to TRBJ1-1; 7 nucleotides line up with TRBD1. The specimen sequenced was peripheral blood. Written as DNA, the CDR3 is TGTGCCAGCAGTTTTGGGGCCAGGGGGACGAACACTGAAGCTTTCTTT. It is translated as CASSFGARGTNTEAFF.